These 16 T cell receptor beta chains were all obtained from the same sample, sequenced in a study of T cell responses to AZD1222 COVID-19 vaccine. TCRdb's table, derived via immunoSEQ multiplex PCR, lists solely in-frame clones and lacks some. The repertoire has some 120,000 clones, approximately 85% of them found once; the top ten carry about 1.6%. Sequenced material: peripheral blood, taken on day 0 of AZD1222 vaccination. The receptors were sampled from an adult in good health.

The chain joins TRBV23-1 to TRBJ2-3, with 7 bases that match TRBD2. TRBV23-1 is designated an ORF whose function remains uncertain. The CDR3 is 17 residues long. V shed 2 bases and J 4 bases; nucleotides not matched to a gene: 12. Written as DNA, the CDR3 is TGCGCCAGCAGTCAACCTCTCCACTGGGCGGGAGCAGATACGCAGTATTTT. The encoded protein is CASSQPLHWAGADTQYF.

The chain is built from TRBV12-3 or TRBV12-4 and TRBJ2-7; maybe TRBD2 (6 bases). This CDR3 has 12 residues. V shed 6 bases and J shed 2 bases, with 8 bases lying between them. In DNA form, the CDR3 reads TGTGCCAGCAGCCCGGGGGCCTACGAGCAGTACTTC. It specifies CASSPGAYEQYF.

The J gene is TRBJ2-7, the V gene TRBV9; 8 bases agree with TRBD2. Germline CDR1 SGDLS, CDR2 YYNGEE. The CDR3 length is 16 residues. J lost 5 bases, V lost 0 bases, and 10 bases had no gene match. CDR3: CASSVEAGELRDEQYF. DNA for the CDR3: TGTGCCAGCAGCGTAGAAGCGGGAGAATTGAGGGACGAGCAGTACTTC. Variable domain in full (rest from reference TRBV9 and TRBJ2-7): DSGVTQTPKHLITATGQRVTLRCSPRSGDLSVYWYQQSLDQGLQFLIQYYNGEERAKGNILERFSAQQFPDLHSELNLSSLELGDSALYFCASSVEAGELRDEQYFGPGTRLTVT.

CDR3 in amino acids: CASSDGMGQFF. CDR3 bases: TGTGCCAGCAGTGACGGAATGGGGCAGTTCTTC. The V gene is TRBV6-1, the J gene TRBJ2-1; D remains unclear. Germline loops: CDR1 MNHNS, CDR2 SASEGT. The CDR3 is 11 residues long. Trimming stripped 3 bases from V and 12 bases from J, with 9 bases between.

This chain links TRBV7-3 with TRBJ2-5; 8 nucleotides align to TRBD1. Germline V lookup: CDR1 SGHTA, CDR2 FQGTGA. The ends lost 5 bases at V and 1 base at J; junction bases unmatched: 6. CDR3 length: 15 amino acids. CDR3 region: CASSVTGGSQETQYF. The DNA of the CDR3 is TGTGCCAGCAGCGTCACAGGGGGTTCCCAAGAGACCCAGTACTTC.

This clone occurred once. V gene TRBV19 combines with J gene TRBJ2-7; D gene uncertain. V was pared by 2 bases and J by 4 bases, with 15 bases between. CDR3 length: 15 amino acids. Per the germline V gene, CDR1 is LNHDA and CDR2 is SQIVND (reference sequence). Here the CDR3 DNA reads TGTGCCAGTAGTATAAGTCCTAGATCGGAATACGAGCAGTACTTC. This encodes CASSISPRSEYEQYF.

This clone has only a few counts. The chain combines TRBV18 with TRBJ1-1; weak D call: TRBD1 (5 bases). Trimming took 4 bases from V and 2 from J, leaving 14 bases between them. Germline loops: CDR1 KGHSH, CDR2 LQKENI. CDR3 length: 15 residues. CDR3 sequence: CASSLRTRENTEAFF. Here the CDR3 DNA reads TGTGCCAGCTCACTCCGGACACGGGAAAACACTGAAGCTTTCTTT.

V is TRBV24-1 and J is TRBJ2-7, with D tentatively TRBD1 (5 bases). CDR3 length: 14 amino acids. V was shortened by 10 bases and J by 0 bases, with 15 bases between the two germline ends. Germline V gene sequence: CDR1 KGHDR, CDR2 SFDVKD. The CDR3 nucleotides read TGTGCCACTACCCGACAGTCCAGCTCCTACGAGCAGTACTTC. It translates to CATTRQSSSYEQYF.

CDR3 sequence (DNA): TGCAGCGTTTGGACCCTTAATGAAAAACTGTTTTTT. As protein: CSVWTLNEKLFF. This chain joins TRBV29-1 and TRBJ1-4; D gene ambiguous. This CDR3 is 12 amino acids long. Germline V gene sequence: CDR1 SQVTM, CDR2 ANQGSEA. With 5 bases removed from V and 4 bases from J, the gap between germline ends came to 8 bases.

The V and J genes are TRBV5-1 and TRBJ2-6; TRBD1 is a possible D gene (5 bases). The germline gives CDR1 SGHRS, CDR2 YFSETQ. Trimming removed 7 bases at V and 0 bases at J, with 11 bases between. There are 15 residues in the CDR3. The chain's CDR3 is CASQGFHSGANVLTF. CDR3 bases: TGCGCCAGCCAGGGCTTCCACTCTGGGGCCAACGTCCTGACTTTC.

This chain uses TRBV19 with TRBJ2-7; 9 bases agree with TRBD1. The germline V gene has CDR1 LNHDA and CDR2 SQIVND (reference sequence). V dropped 3 bases and J dropped 6; count of bases not matched to a gene: 6. The CDR3 contains 14 residues. The CDR3 sequence: CASSIWTGATEQYF. As DNA, the CDR3 is TGTGCCAGTAGTATCTGGACAGGGGCGACCGAGCAGTACTTC.

This clone was observed once. This chain links TRBV15 with TRBJ1-1; 10 nucleotides agree with TRBD1. Germline CDR1 LNHNV, CDR2 YYDKDF (reference sequence). The CDR3 spans 18 residues. J lost 0 bases, V lost 0 bases, and 7 bases had no gene match. CDR3: CATSRDRRQGAVNTEAFF. The CDR3 DNA reads TGTGCCACCAGCAGAGATCGACGACAGGGGGCGGTGAACACTGAAGCTTTCTTT.

The CDR3 region is CASSTRGTDLHF. The CDR3 region has the DNA TGTGCCAGCTCCACGAGGGGTACGGACCTCCACTTT. V gene TRBV18 combines with J gene TRBJ1-6, with TRBD1 as a possible D gene (5 bases). The V gene's germline CDR1 is KGHSH and CDR2 LQKENI. This CDR3 region has 12 residues. Trimming pared 6 bases from V and 15 bases from J, leaving 15 bases between.

This clone was picked up a small number of times. The chain has TRBV11-2 and TRBJ1-6; no clear D gene. The CDR3 contains 18 residues. The germline V gene has CDR1 SGHAT and CDR2 FQNNGV. The V gene lost 5 bases and the J gene lost 0 bases, with 17 bases spanning the gap. The CDR3 sequence: CASSKYPLRSSYNSPLHF. The CDR3 DNA reads as TGTGCCAGCAGCAAATACCCGCTTCGTAGCTCCTATAATTCACCCCTCCACTTT.

The chain employs TRBV28 and TRBJ1-5; D not resolved. V lost 10 bases and J lost 11, with 15 bases in between. CDR1 and CDR2 (germline): MDHEN, SYDVKM. The CDR3 is made up of 11 amino acids. CDR3 coding DNA: TGTGCCACCACCTTTCGGGCAGCCCAGCATTTT. Translation: CATTFRAAQHF.

This clone was counted only a few times. The chain joins TRBV27 to TRBJ1-4; no reliable D call. The CDR3 consists of 13 residues. The germline V and J ends were trimmed by 6 bases and 8 bases, with 13 bases remaining between them. From germline, CDR1 is MNHEY and CDR2 SMNVEV (reference sequence). The CDR3 bases are TGTGCCAGCAGAGCAGAGTCACGGGAAAAACTGTTTTTT. Amino acids: CASRAESREKLFF.